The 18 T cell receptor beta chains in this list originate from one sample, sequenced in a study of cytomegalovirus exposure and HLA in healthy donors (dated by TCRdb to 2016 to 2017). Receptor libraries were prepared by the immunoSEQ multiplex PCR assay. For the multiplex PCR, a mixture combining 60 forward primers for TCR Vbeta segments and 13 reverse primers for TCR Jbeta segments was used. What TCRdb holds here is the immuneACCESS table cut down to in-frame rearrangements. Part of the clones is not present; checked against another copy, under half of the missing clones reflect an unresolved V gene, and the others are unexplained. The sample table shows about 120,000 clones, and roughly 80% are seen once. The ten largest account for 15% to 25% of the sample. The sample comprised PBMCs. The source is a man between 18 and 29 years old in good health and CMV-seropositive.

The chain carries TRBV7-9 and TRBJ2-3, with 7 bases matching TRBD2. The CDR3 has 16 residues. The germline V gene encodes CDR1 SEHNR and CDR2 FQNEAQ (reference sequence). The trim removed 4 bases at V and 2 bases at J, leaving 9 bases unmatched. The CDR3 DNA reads TGTGCCAGCAGCTCCTCGTGGGGGGGAGTCACAGATACGCAGTATTTT. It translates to CASSSSWGGVTDTQYF.

CDR3 sequence: CASSLGQGAQEKLFF. The CDR3 DNA follows: TGTGCCAGCAGCTTAGGGCAGGGGGCGCAAGAAAAACTGTTTTTT. The V gene is TRBV7-9, the J gene TRBJ1-4; 8 bases are a match to TRBD1. Germline CDR1 is SEHNR and CDR2 is FQNEAQ (reference sequence). This CDR3 has 15 amino acids. Trimming took 1 base from V and 8 from J; bases not matched to a gene: 6.

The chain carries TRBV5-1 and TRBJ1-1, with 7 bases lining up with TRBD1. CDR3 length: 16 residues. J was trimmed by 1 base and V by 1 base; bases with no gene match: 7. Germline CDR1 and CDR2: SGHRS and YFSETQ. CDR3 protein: CASSLWVRGSNTEAFF. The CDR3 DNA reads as TGCGCCAGCAGCTTGTGGGTCAGGGGGTCGAACACTGAAGCTTTCTTT.

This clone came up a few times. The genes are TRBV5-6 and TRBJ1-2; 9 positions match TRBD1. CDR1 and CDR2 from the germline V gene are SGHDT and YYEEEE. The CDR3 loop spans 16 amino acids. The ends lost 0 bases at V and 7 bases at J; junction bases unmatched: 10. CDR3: CASSLGQGVPQLGYTF. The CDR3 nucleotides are TGTGCCAGCAGCTTGGGACAGGGGGTCCCTCAACTTGGCTACACCTTC.

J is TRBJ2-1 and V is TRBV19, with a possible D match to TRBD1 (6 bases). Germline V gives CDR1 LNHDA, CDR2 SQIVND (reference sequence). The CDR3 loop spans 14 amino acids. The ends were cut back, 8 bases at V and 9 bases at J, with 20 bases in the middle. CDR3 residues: CASSVAGTRSEQFF. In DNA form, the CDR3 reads TGTGCCAGTTCCGTCGCCGGGACACGGAGTGAGCAGTTCTTC.

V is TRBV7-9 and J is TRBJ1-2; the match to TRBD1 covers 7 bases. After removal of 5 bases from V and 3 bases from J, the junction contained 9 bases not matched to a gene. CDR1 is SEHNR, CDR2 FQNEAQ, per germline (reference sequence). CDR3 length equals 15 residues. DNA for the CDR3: TGTGCCAGCAGCATAACGGGACAGACCTACTATGGCTACACCTTC. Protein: CASSITGQTYYGYTF.

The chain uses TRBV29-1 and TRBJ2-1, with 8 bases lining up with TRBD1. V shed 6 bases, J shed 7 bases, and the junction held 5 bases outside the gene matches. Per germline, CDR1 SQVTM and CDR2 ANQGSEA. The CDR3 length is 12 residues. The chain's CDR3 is CSVRTGLNEQFF. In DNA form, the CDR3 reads TGCAGCGTCCGGACAGGGTTAAATGAGCAGTTCTTC.

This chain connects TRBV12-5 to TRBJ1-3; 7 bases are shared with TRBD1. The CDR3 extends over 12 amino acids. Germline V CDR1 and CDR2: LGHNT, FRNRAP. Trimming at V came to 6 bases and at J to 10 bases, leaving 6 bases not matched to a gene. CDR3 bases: TGTGCTAGTGGAACCACCAGGGGGACCATATATTTT. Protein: CASGTTRGTIYF. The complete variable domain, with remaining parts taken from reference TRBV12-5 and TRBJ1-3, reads DARVTQTPRHKVTEMGQEVTMRCQPILGHNTVFWYRQTMMQGLELLAYFRNRAPLDDSGMPKDRFSAEMPDATLATLKIQPSEPRDSAVYFCASGTTRGTIYFGEGSWLTVV.

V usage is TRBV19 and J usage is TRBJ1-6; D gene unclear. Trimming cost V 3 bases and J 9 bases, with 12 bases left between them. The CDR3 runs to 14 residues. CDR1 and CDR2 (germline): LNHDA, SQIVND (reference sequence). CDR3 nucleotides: TGTGCCAGTAGTATGATGGGGAGAGGTTCACCCCTCCACTTT. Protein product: CASSMMGRGSPLHF.

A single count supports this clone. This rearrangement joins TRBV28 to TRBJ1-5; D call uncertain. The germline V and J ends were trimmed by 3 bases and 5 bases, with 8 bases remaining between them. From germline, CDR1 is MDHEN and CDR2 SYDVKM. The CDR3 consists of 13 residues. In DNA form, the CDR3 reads TGTGCCAGCAGTTTTCGGGGAGATCAGCCCCAGCATTTT. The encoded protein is CASSFRGDQPQHF.

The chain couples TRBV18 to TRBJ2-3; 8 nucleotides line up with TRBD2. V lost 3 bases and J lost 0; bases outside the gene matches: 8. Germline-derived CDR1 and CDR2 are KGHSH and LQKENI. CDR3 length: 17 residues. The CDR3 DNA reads TGTGCCAGCTCACCGTTACAATCTAGCGGGAGCACAGATACGCAGTATTTT. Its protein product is CASSPLQSSGSTDTQYF.

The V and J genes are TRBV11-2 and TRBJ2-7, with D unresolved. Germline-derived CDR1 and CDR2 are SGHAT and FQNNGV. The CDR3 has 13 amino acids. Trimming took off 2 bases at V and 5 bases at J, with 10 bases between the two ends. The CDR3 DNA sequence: TGTGCCAGCAGCTTAAAGACGACACACGAGCAGTACTTC. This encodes CASSLKTTHEQYF.

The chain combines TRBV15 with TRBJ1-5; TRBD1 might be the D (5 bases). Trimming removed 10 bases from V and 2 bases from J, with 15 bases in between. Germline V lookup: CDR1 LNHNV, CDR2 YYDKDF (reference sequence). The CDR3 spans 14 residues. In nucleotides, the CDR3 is TGTGCCATCCACCAGGGAATCGGCAATCAGCCCCAGCATTTT. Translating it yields CAIHQGIGNQPQHF.

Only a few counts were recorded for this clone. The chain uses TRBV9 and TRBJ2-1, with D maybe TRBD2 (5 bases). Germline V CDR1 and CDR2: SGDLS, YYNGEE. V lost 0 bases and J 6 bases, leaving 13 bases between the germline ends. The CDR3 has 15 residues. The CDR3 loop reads CASSVAGLMGNEQFF. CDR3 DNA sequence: TGTGCCAGCAGCGTAGCCGGACTGATGGGCAATGAGCAGTTCTTC.

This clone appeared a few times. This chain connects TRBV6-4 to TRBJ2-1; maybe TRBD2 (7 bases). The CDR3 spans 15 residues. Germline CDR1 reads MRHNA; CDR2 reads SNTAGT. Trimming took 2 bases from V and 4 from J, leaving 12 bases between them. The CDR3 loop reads CASSDGGGGYNEQFF. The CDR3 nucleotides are TGTGCCAGCAGTGACGGGGGCGGGGGTTACAATGAGCAGTTCTTC.

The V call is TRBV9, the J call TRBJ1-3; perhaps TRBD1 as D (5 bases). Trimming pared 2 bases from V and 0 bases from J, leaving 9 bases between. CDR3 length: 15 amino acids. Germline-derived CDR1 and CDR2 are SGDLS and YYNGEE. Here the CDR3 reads CASSVTENSGNTIYF. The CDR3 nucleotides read TGTGCCAGCAGCGTGACAGAGAACTCTGGAAACACCATATATTTT.

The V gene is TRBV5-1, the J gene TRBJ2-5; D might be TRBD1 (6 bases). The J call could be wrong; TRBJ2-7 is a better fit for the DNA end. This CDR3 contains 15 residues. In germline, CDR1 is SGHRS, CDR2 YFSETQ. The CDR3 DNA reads TGCGCCAGCAGCTTAAAACAGGGAGAAGCCTACGAGCAGTACTTC. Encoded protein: CASSLKQGEAYEQYF.

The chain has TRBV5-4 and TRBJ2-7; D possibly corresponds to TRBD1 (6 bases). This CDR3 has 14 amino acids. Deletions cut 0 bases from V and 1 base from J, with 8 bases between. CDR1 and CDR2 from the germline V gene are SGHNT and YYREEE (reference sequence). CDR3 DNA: TGTGCCAGCAGCTTGGGGGACAAATCCTACGAGCAGTACTTC. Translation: CASSLGDKSYEQYF.